This TCR beta chain comes out of a study of T cell responses to AZD1222 COVID-19 vaccine. V shed 1 base, J shed 10 bases, and the junction held 5 bases outside the gene matches. The germline V gene has CDR1 GTSNPN and CDR2 SVGIG (reference sequence). The CDR3 runs to 12 residues. Sequencing used immunoSEQ multiplex PCR; TCRdb keeps in-frame clones, though not all of them. There are roughly 100,000 clones in the sample; nearly 90% occur only once, and under 2.5% lies in the top ten. This specimen consisted of peripheral blood, obtained 28 days after the second AZD1222 dose. The V and J genes are TRBV30 and TRBJ1-2; 8 nucleotides line up with TRBD1. This TCR derives from an adult who received the AZD1222 COVID-19 vaccine. The CDR3 bases are TGTGCCTGGAGTGCTGGACAGGGAGTCTACACCTTC. As protein: CAWSAGQGVYTF.